This T cell receptor beta chain was identified during a study of blood T cell repertoires in COVID-19. Whole-study context: Sites in the United States, Italy and Spain provided acute and convalescent COVID-19 samples.

The data were produced by immunoSEQ multiplex PCR, yet TCRdb's version contains in-frame clones alone and is incomplete. The sample yields about 260,000 clones, approximately 86% seen once. Germline assignment: CDR1 KGHSH and CDR2 LQKENI. V was pared by 5 bases and J by 7 bases, with 4 bases of the junction left unmatched. The CDR3 runs to 14 residues. V is TRBV18 and J is TRBJ2-1, with 11 bases identical to TRBD1. This receptor was identified in a woman aged 55-75 years with COVID-19, enrolled during active disease. Sequences were obtained from peripheral blood. The CDR3, as DNA: TGTGCCAGCTCAAAGGACAGGGGGCATAATGAGCAGTTCTTC. Its protein product is CASSKDRGHNEQFF.